This T cell receptor beta chain came from a study of OX40 agonist ivuxolimab in advanced cancers. This CDR3 is 18 amino acids long. Trimming left V 0 bases short and J 0 bases short, with 15 bases between. The germline CDR1 and CDR2 sequences are MGHRA and YSYEKL. Only in-frame clones appear in the TCRdb table, and some are missing; sequencing was by immunoSEQ multiplex PCR. The repertoire includes about 15,000 clones, approximately 70% of them detected once, and 36% sits in the top ten. The sequenced sample was CD4+ or CD8+ T cells sorted from blood, obtained in a trial of the OX40 agonist ivuxolimab. V and J are TRBV4-1 and TRBJ1-5; D is unclear. The clonotype originates from an adult with an advanced solid tumor such as melanoma, head and neck, liver or kidney cancer. CDR3 in amino acids: CASSQDAAETNSNQPQHF. The CDR3 bases are TGCGCCAGCAGCCAAGACGCGGCCGAGACAAATAGCAATCAGCCCCAGCATTTT.